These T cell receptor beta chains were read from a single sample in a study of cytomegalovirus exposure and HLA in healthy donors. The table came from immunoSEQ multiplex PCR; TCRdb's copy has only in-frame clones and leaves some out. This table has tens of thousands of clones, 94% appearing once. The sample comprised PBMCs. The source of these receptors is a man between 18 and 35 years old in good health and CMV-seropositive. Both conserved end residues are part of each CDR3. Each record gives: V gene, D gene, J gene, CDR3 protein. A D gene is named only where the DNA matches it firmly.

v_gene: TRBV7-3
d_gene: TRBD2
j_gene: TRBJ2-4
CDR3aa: CASSKKPGTREEVAKNIQYF

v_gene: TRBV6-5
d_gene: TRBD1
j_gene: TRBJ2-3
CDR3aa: CASSGGQGADTQYF

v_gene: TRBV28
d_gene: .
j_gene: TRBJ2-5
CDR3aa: CASRHGGRVGETQYF

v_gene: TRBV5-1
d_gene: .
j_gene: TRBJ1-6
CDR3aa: CASGALKDSSPLHF

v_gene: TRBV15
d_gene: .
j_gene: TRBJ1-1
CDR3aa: CATSRDKGWTTEAFF

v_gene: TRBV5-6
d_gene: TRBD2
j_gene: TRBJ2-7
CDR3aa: CASSLHGAGGLQYF

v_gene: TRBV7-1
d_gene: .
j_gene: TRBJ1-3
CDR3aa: CASSLGSSPPGGNTIYF

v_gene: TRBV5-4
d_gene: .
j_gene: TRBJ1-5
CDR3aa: CASSLDRVGNQPQHF

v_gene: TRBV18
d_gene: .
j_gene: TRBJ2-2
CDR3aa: CASSPGGTGELFF

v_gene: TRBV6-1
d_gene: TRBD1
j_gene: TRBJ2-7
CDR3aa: CASSEPGTGRDEQYF

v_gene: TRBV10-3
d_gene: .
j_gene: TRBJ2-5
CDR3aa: CAISNRDTGIPSETQYF

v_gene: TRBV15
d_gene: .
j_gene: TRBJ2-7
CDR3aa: CATSRDWGDEYEQYF

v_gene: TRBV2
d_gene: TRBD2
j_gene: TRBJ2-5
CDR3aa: CASSVGGLAGLQETQYF

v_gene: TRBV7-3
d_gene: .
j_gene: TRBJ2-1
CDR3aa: CASSVASYNEQFF

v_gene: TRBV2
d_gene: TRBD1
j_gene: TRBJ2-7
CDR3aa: CAILRDRGHEQYF

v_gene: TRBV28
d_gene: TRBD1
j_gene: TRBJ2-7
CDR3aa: CASSLGQDYEQYF

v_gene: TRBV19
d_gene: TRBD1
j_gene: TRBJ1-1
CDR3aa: CASRVRDRGITEAFF

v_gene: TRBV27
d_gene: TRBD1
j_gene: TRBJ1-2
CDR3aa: CASSQQGADGYTF

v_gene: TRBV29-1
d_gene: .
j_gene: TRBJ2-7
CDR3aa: CSVASSFRQAQTYEQYF

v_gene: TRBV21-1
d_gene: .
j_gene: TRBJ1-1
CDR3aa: CASSSRGGQADTEAFF

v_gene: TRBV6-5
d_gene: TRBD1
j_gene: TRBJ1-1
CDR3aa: CASSSGGRRTEAFF

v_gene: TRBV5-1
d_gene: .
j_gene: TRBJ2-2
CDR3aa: CASSSTSGSGELFF